Listed below are T cell receptor beta chains from one sample, sequenced in a study of T cell responses to AZD1222 COVID-19 vaccine. Profiled with immunoSEQ multiplex PCR; TCRdb holds only in-frame clones, not every one. This repertoire shows about 130,000 clones, about 93% found once; its top ten account for roughly 0.91%. The specimen comprised peripheral blood, sampled on day 0 of AZD1222 vaccination. The receptors derive from an adult in good health. Both conserved end residues are trimmed from each CDR3. The size field is filled for only some rows; it gives once, few, many or a size class.

TRBV10-1 NA ASSGDSKNTEAF
TRBV27 once ASSAGPPGISYNEQF
TRBV9 NA ASSVRGGETGGYT
TRBV5-1 NA ASSLIYRGSKNSPLH
TRBV4-2 NA ASSQVMVGNTEAF
TRBV20-1 NA SASPGTRSYNEQF
TRBV21-1 NA ASSKLNRAPTEAF
TRBV7-8 NA ASSLGRRTEAF
TRBV7-9 NA ATERLTYGYT
TRBV3-1/TRBV3-2 NA ASSQGGTGDSGNTIY
TRBV19 few ASSGRQSPNIQY
TRBV2 NA AWEEDSGANVLT
TRBV12-3/TRBV12-4 NA ASNRGNQPQH
TRBV18 NA ASSPPGTGGETQY
TRBV10-3 NA AISGGHGRVTEAF
TRBV12-3/TRBV12-4 NA ASRKSSGNTIY
TRBV3-1/TRBV3-2 NA ASSPGVQNIQY
TRBV5-1 once ASSRTPGQGLDTIY
TRBV5-1 once ASSPPGGGNTEAF
TRBV5-3 NA ARIRQGAIKNTEAF
TRBV5-8 NA ASTARAGYTGELF
TRBV7-2 once ASSFAGRNQPQH
TRBV3-1/TRBV3-2 NA ASSQEGGYGYT
TRBV6-5 NA ASSVDARVFYGYT
TRBV12-3/TRBV12-4 NA ASSINSNTEAF
TRBV12-3/TRBV12-4 NA ASTAPTGGRTF